The 8 T cell receptor beta chains given below trace back to one sample, sequenced in a study of T cells in Graves' hyperthyroidism and ophthalmopathy. Researchers took RNA transcripts and amplified the TCR beta CDR3 regions from them. The HTBI primer set was used in a first-round RT-PCR of the TCR CDR3. TCRdb recomputed calls from the multiplex PCR reads with MiXCR, one row per CDR3 protein. The sample shows 300,000 to 450,000 distinct CDR3 sequences, around 13% of them seen only once. Sequenced material: blood. The receptors stem from a woman in her sixties or seventies with Graves' hyperthyroidism.

This clonotype came up many times. J is TRBJ2-3 and V is TRBV20-1; 8 nucleotides align to TRBD2. This CDR3 is 12 amino acids long. Per germline, CDR1 DFQATT and CDR2 SNEGSKA (reference sequence). V trimming: 8 bases; J trimming: 3 bases; junction bases outside the gene matches: 4. The CDR3 protein is CSFSGTTDTQYF. The CDR3 DNA reads as TGCAGTTTTAGCGGGACGACAGATACGCAGTATTTT.

Note on this clonotype: One end of the junction is discordant with germline, which a read error may explain. The rearrangement uses TRBV2 and TRBJ2-2; possible D gene TRBD2, 6 bases. Germline V CDR1 and CDR2: SNHLY, FYNNEI. The CDR3 extends over 13 amino acids. CDR3 nucleotides: TGTACCAGTACACCTACGCGGGACCGGGAGCTGTTTTTT. Translated: CTSTPTRDRELFF.

The V call is TRBV4-1, the J call TRBJ1-1; weak D call: TRBD1 (5 bases). V dropped 4 bases and J dropped 3 bases, with 12 bases sitting between them. Germline-derived CDR1 and CDR2 are MGHRA and YSYEKL. The CDR3 covers 14 residues. The chain's CDR3 is CASSPGGGDTEAFF. As DNA, the CDR3 is TGCGCCAGCAGCCCTGGGGGAGGGGACACTGAAGCTTTCTTT.

This clonotype was counted at least ten times. The V call is TRBV3-1, the J call TRBJ1-1; 9 bases fit TRBD1. Trimming took 4 bases from V and 6 from J; bases not matched to a gene: 6. Germline V lookup: CDR1 LGHDT, CDR2 YNNKEL (reference sequence). The CDR3 loop spans 14 amino acids. CDR3 sequence (DNA): TGTGCCAGCAGCCCGGACAGGGGCAAGCCTGAAGCTTTCTTT. Its protein product is CASSPDRGKPEAFF.

In its sample, this clonotype was seen many times. The chain joins TRBV18 to TRBJ2-3; D might be TRBD2 (6 bases). CDR3 length: 14 amino acids. Trimming took 7 bases from V and 0 from J, leaving 11 bases between them. CDR1 and CDR2 from the germline V gene are KGHSH and LQKENI. The chain's CDR3 is CASFPSVSTDTQYF. In DNA form, the CDR3 reads TGTGCCAGCTTTCCTAGCGTTAGCACAGATACGCAGTATTTT.

This clonotype was counted between two and nine times. This chain joins TRBV20-1 and TRBJ2-7, with TRBD2 matching 12 bases. J gave up 2 bases and V 2 bases, and 7 bases lay outside the gene matches. The CDR3 runs to 16 residues. The germline gives CDR1 DFQATT, CDR2 SNEGSKA (reference sequence). Written as DNA, the CDR3 is TGCAGTGCTAGACCTCTAGCGGGAGGGCAAGCCTACGAGCAGTACTTC. Amino acid sequence: CSARPLAGGQAYEQYF.

The chain links TRBV11-2 to TRBJ2-5; D is possibly TRBD2 (6 bases). CDR1 and CDR2 from the germline V gene are SGHAT and FQNNGV. V lost 2 bases to trimming and J lost 5 bases, with 15 bases between them. This CDR3 comprises 15 residues. The CDR3 reads CASSLTGGVRETQYF. The CDR3 DNA reads as TGTGCCAGCAGCTTAACCGGAGGGGTTCGGGAGACCCAGTACTTC. The variable domain in full, completed from reference TRBV11-2 and TRBJ2-5, reads EAGVAQSPRYKIIEKRQSVAFWCNPISGHATLYWYQQILGQGPKLLIQFQNNGVVDDSQLPKDRFSAERLKGVDSTLKIQPAKLEDSAVYLCASSLTGGVRETQYFGPGTRLLVL.

This clonotype was counted at least ten times. V usage is TRBV11-2 and J usage is TRBJ1-2; the D is unclear. Germline loops: CDR1 SGHAT, CDR2 FQNNGV. The CDR3 length is 16 residues. Deletions cut 0 bases from V and 8 bases from J, with 19 bases between. CDR3 sequence: CASSLDWGGGPGGYTF. In DNA form, the CDR3 reads TGTGCCAGCAGCTTAGATTGGGGTGGAGGTCCTGGAGGCTACACCTTC.